This is a list of T cell receptor beta chains from one sample in a study of cytomegalovirus exposure and HLA in healthy donors. Clones were sequenced by immunoSEQ multiplex PCR, and TCRdb holds only the in-frame ones, with some missing. The sample lists about 95,000 clones; approximately 76% were seen once. Source material: PBMCs. These receptor sequences come from a young man in good health and CMV-seropositive. CDR3s include the opening cysteine and the closing phenylalanine or tryptophan.

v_gene	j_gene	CDR3aa
TRBV28	TRBJ2-1	CASLNSGSSYNEQFF
TRBV19	TRBJ1-4	CAVGGQPGEKLFF
TRBV5-1	TRBJ1-1	CASSLGTLNTEAFF
TRBV5-6	TRBJ1-2	CASSFGLNGYTF
TRBV12-5	TRBJ2-1	CASGLSMGGAHEQFF
TRBV6-6	TRBJ1-2	CASKGTANYGYTF
TRBV7-2	TRBJ1-1	CASSSSSVRVRGTEAFF
TRBV2	TRBJ2-5	CASSENWERETQYF
TRBV11-2	TRBJ2-1	CASAGASSYNEQFF
TRBV19	TRBJ1-2	CASSIADRAGYGYTF
TRBV13	TRBJ2-1	CASSSPRLAGVGNEQFF
TRBV9	TRBJ2-1	CASSVTIWAGRSSYNEQFF
TRBV21-1	TRBJ1-1	CASSKGTGALNTEAFF
TRBV7-2	TRBJ2-3	CASSSRTSRVGTDTQYF
TRBV28	TRBJ2-5	CASSSPIGGAETQYF
TRBV5-1	TRBJ2-5	CASRPTAGGQETQYF
TRBV19	TRBJ1-5	CASSMTGLVNQPQHF
TRBV25-1	TRBJ1-2	CASSESSGRRHGYTF
TRBV7-6	TRBJ2-1	CASSLVPTGERSYNEQFF
TRBV28	TRBJ1-2	CASSLLDRNYGYTF
TRBV6-6	TRBJ1-3	CASSSVGTDGNTIYF
TRBV6-5	TRBJ1-4	CASSYSTGVDEKLFF
TRBV6-1	TRBJ2-7	CASSSWTSGSYEQYF
TRBV6-1	TRBJ1-1	CASSANRGPNTEAFF